This T cell receptor beta chain was obtained from a study of blood T cell repertoires in COVID-19. Across the study: Specimens from acute and convalescent COVID-19 originated in the United States, Italy and Spain. From T cells, B-cell-depleted T cells, or PBMCs came the material, which was cDNA or gDNA.

Per the authors' pipeline: Nucleated cell counts were estimated from reference gene primer amplification. Method: immunoSEQ multiplex PCR; TCRdb's copy keeps in-frame clones and lacks some. From that table come the V and J calls and clone size; the DNA was used to work out D and trimming. This table has some 20,000 clones, about nine tenths appearing once. The ends were cut back, 0 bases at V and 8 bases at J, with 11 bases in the middle. Germline V gene lookup returns CDR1 GTSNPN and CDR2 SVGIG (reference sequence). The CDR3 sequence is 13 residues long. Material for sequencing was peripheral blood. The sequence was obtained from a woman aged 80 or over with active or convalescent COVID-19. The rearrangement uses TRBV30 and TRBJ1-3; D is possibly TRBD1 (6 bases). CDR3 DNA sequence: TGTGCCTGGAGTGTAGCCGAGGGGGACACCATATATTTT. It yields the protein CAWSVAEGDTIYF.